This TCR beta chain was observed in a study of blood T cell repertoires in COVID-19. Study summary: Acute-phase and convalescent COVID-19 samples originated in the United States, Italy and Spain.

V was clipped by 3 bases and J by 6 bases; unmatched bases: 14. The CDR3 is 18 residues long. Germline CDR1 is MNHEY and CDR2 is SMNVEV (reference sequence). Original methodology: Reference gene primer amplification gave nucleated cell count estimates. The repertoire was sequenced with immunoSEQ multiplex PCR; TCRdb's copy has only in-frame clones and lacks some. V and J calls and clone size are as listed in that table; D and trimming were resolved from the DNA. This sample has hundreds of thousands of clones, with more than 75% found just once. The TCR sequence derives from a man aged 65 to 79 with acute or convalescent COVID-19. Sequenced: peripheral blood. V and J are TRBV27 and TRBJ2-4; 10 bases are shared with TRBD1. CDR3 protein: CASSFLPSGTGEGNIQYF. CDR3 nucleotide sequence: TGTGCCAGCAGTTTTTTACCGTCAGGGACAGGGGAGGGAAACATTCAGTACTTC.